This T cell receptor (beta chain) was found in a study of blood T cell repertoires in COVID-19 (dated by TCRdb to between 2020 and 2021). With regard to the full study: Collaborator samples came from the United States, Italy and Spain and covered acute and convalescent phases of COVID-19. The dataset comprised deeply sampled blood TCRbeta repertoires from subjects exposed to, actively infected with, or recovered from COVID-19. The prospective study material was composed of cDNA or gDNA derived from T cells, B-cell-depleted T cells, or PBMCs. The repertoires were released in a freely available public database intended as a resource for research on the immune response to SARS-CoV-2. Sample metadata almost always included a de-identified subject ID, COVID-19 status, age in years and sex. The samples were drawn from two sources: the first 160 participants of the ongoing ImmuneRACE study, and 1,000 to 1,500 subjects contributed by 6 global collaborators. Where available, HLA class I and class II types were obtained from metadata supplied by the sample provider rather than from assay-based typing. Results and caveats for the whole study, not just this receptor: How much clinical and demographic metadata was included differed by source and by participant, and the metadata was provided uncurated.

About this clone itself: Its antigen specificity is not known. Base qualities are missing; no much larger clone stands one base away.

Collaborating institutions collected whole blood in K2EDTA tubes following their own protocols. For TCRbeta analysis, collaborators shipped samples in one of three forms: frozen whole blood, isolated PBMCs, or DNA extracted from either of those sample types. Including the terminal cysteine and phenylalanine, the CDR3 comprises 13 residues. CDR3 DNA only is kept here, 39 bases in frame from base 1. V loses 5 bases of germline sequence and J loses 6 bases, and the interval between the two ends is 12 bases. The germline V gene (reference sequence) specifies LNHDA as CDR1 and SQIVND as CDR2. The immunoSEQ Assay, a bias-controlled multiplex PCR, was used to amplify TCRbeta CDR3 regions from genomic DNA. Concerning the study's data processing: Nucleated cell counts per sample were estimated from amplification of reference gene primers within the assay. Sequence reads were collapsed and filtered to measure the absolute abundance of every unique TCRbeta CDR3 rearrangement. For each sample, productive Simpson clonality was calculated by taking the square root of Simpson's diversity index across productive rearrangements. TCRdb provides this immuneACCESS table in a form limited to in-frame rearrangements. Some clones are lacking; in checked studies, under half of them reflect an unresolved V gene, and why the rest are absent is not known. For V, J and clone size, that table is used; D and trimming come from the DNA. The sample includes fewer than 200,000 clones, with about 79% observed a single time. The ten largest make up 26% of the sample.

Recombination joined TRBV19 with TRBJ2-3, with TRBD1 as a weak D call on 6 bases. The sequence was collected from a woman in her 70s with acute or convalescent COVID-19. The sample taken for sequencing was peripheral blood. The encoded CDR3 is CASSGQGSDTQYF. The nucleotides are TGTGCCAGTAGTGGGCAGGGGAGTGATACGCAGTATTTT.